This T cell receptor beta chain emerged from a study of Graves' ophthalmopathy and Graves' hyperthyroidism. Points from the study as a whole: Blood also held most thyroid clonotypes expanded above 0.001 frequency.

This CDR3 is built from 18 residues. Trimming at V came to 6 bases and at J to 0 bases, leaving 11 bases not matched to a gene. As to this clonotype: Its specificity is not known. One base away lies a much larger clone, so this may be a sequencing read error. The conserved closing phenylalanine or tryptophan is absent in this CDR3, likely reflecting a read error.

The authors amplified TCR beta CDR3 regions, and they did so from RNA transcripts for repertoire sequencing. After a first-round RT-PCR with HTBI primers, a second-round multiplex PCR was run. MiXCR was run by TCRdb on the multiplex PCR reads, yielding one entry per CDR3 protein. The table includes about 550,000 distinct CDR3 sequences, under 40% detected once. V gene TRBV12-3 or TRBV12-4 combines with J gene TRBJ1-3, with 10 bases aligning to TRBD1. The specimen was peripheral blood or thyroid tissue (not recorded which). This clonotype was obtained from an adult man with Graves' hyperthyroidism. CDR3 sequence: CASSLDRGPINSGNTIYL. In DNA, the CDR3 is TGTGCCAGCAGCCTCGACAGGGGGCCCATAAACTCTGGAAACACCATATATCTT.